These 27 T cell receptor beta chains were sequenced from one sample in a study of CD8+ T cells in alopecia areata. cDNA serving as the sequencing template came from extracted, reverse transcribed RNA. Sequenced by immunoSEQ multiplex PCR; TCRdb stores in-frame clones only, minus some. The sample records around 120,000 clones, roughly 50% being singletons. What was sequenced was NKG2D-low CD8+ T cells sorted from blood. These receptors all stem from a human donor with alopecia areata.

The chain uses TRBV27 and TRBJ1-5; D gene ambiguous. The V end lost 3 bases, the J end lost 4 bases, and 4 bases lay between the germline ends. CDR1 MNHEY and CDR2 SMNVEV come from the germline V gene (reference sequence). The CDR3 runs 12 residues. The CDR3 DNA sequence: TGTGCCAGCAGTTTCGCTAATCAGCCCCAGCATTTT. As protein: CASSFANQPQHF.

In this sample, this clone turned up a few times. V gene TRBV7-2 combines with J gene TRBJ1-5; tentatively, D is TRBD1 (6 bases). Deletions cut 3 bases from V and 3 bases from J, with 12 bases between. CDR3 length: 15 residues. CDR1 and CDR2 (germline): SGHTA, FQGNSA. CDR3 loop: CASSLGQGNNQPQHF. The DNA for the CDR3 is TGTGCCAGCAGCTTGGGTCAGGGGAACAATCAGCCCCAGCATTTT.

This clone came up a few times. The rearrangement joins TRBV28 to TRBJ2-7, with D possibly TRBD2 on 6 matching bases. CDR3 length: 13 residues. Germline V CDR1 and CDR2: MDHEN, SYDVKM. The V end was cut by 6 bases, the J end by 6 bases, with 15 bases between. CDR3 sequence (DNA): TGTGCCAGCAGCCTACCCTTCGGGAGCGAGCAGTACTTC. Protein product: CASSLPFGSEQYF.

The chain is built from TRBV27 and TRBJ2-7; tentative D call: TRBD1 (6 bases). Germline V gene data show CDR1 as MNHEY and CDR2 as SMNVEV (reference sequence). V shed 5 bases and J shed 4 bases, with 12 bases lying between them. This CDR3 has 13 amino acids. The CDR3 loop reads CASSPRQGYEQYF. CDR3 sequence (DNA): TGTGCCAGCAGTCCCAGGCAGGGGTACGAGCAGTACTTC.

The gene calls are TRBV29-1 and TRBJ1-5; D ambiguous. Germline loops: CDR1 SQVTM, CDR2 ANQGSEA. The CDR3 runs 13 residues. V shed 3 bases and J shed 3 bases, with 9 bases lying between them. This chain's CDR3 is CSVDAGPNQPQHF. The CDR3 DNA reads as TGCAGCGTTGATGCAGGACCCAATCAGCCCCAGCATTTT.

In its sample, this clone was seen once. The chain carries TRBV20-1 and TRBJ1-5; D gene uncertain. Germline values: CDR1 DFQATT, CDR2 SNEGSKA (reference sequence). Trimming pared 6 bases from V and 5 bases from J, leaving 8 bases between. The CDR3 contains 11 residues. In DNA form, the CDR3 reads TGCAGTGCCTTGAGGGATCAGCCCCAGCATTTT. Translating gives CSALRDQPQHF.

The chain couples TRBV14 to TRBJ2-5; a possible D gene is TRBD2 (6 bases). Trimming removed 2 bases at V and 3 bases at J, with 16 bases between. Germline values: CDR1 SGHDN, CDR2 FVKESK. The length of the CDR3 is 16 residues. In DNA, the CDR3 is TGTGCCAGCAGCCAACCTTTCCGGGACTTAGAAGAGACCCAGTACTTC. Protein: CASSQPFRDLEETQYF.

This clone came up once. The V call is TRBV5-6, the J call TRBJ2-5, with D hard to call. The V end lost 3 bases, the J end lost 1 base, and 4 bases lay between the germline ends. The V gene's germline CDR1 is SGHDT and CDR2 YYEEEE. The CDR3 runs to 12 residues. The CDR3 bases are TGTGCCAGCAGCTGGGCCCAAGAGACCCAGTACTTC. Encoded protein: CASSWAQETQYF.

This sequence joins TRBV30 and TRBJ1-2; no definite D call. The V gene lost 2 bases and the J gene lost 5 bases, with 12 bases spanning the gap. The CDR3 contains 13 residues. CDR1 GTSNPN and CDR2 SVGIG come from the germline V gene (reference sequence). CDR3 in amino acids: CAWSRWSEYGYTF. CDR3 nucleotides: TGTGCCTGGAGTAGGTGGAGTGAATATGGCTACACCTTC.

The J gene is TRBJ1-1, the V gene TRBV2; perhaps TRBD1 as D (5 bases). This CDR3 region has 12 residues. V dropped 8 bases and J dropped 3 bases, with 10 bases sitting between them. CDR1 SNHLY and CDR2 FYNNEI come from the germline V gene. The CDR3 coding sequence is TGTGCCAGCGGGGGGACGTACACTGAAGCTTTCTTT. Translation: CASGGTYTEAFF.

The J gene is TRBJ2-7, the V gene TRBV20-1; D gene uncertain. CDR3 length equals 11 residues. Germline assignment: CDR1 DFQATT and CDR2 SNEGSKA (reference sequence). V was pared by 0 bases and J by 4 bases, with 4 bases between. In nucleotides, the CDR3 is TGCAGTGCTAGAGATCAGTACGAGCAGTACTTC. This translates into CSARDQYEQYF.

The chain joins TRBV7-9 to TRBJ2-5; a possible D gene is TRBD2 (6 bases). The V end lost 0 bases, the J end lost 4 bases, and 12 bases lay between the germline ends. Germline lookup yields CDR1 SEHNR and CDR2 FQNEAQ (reference sequence). The CDR3 has 15 residues. In DNA form, the CDR3 reads TGTGCCAGCAGCTTAGCTAGCGGCCAAATAGAGACCCAGTACTTC. Translating it yields CASSLASGQIETQYF.

The chain recombines TRBV29-1 with TRBJ2-7; 9 nucleotides match TRBD1. CDR1 SQVTM and CDR2 ANQGSEA come from the germline V gene. V was pared by 7 bases and J by 3 bases, with 4 bases of the junction left unmatched. CDR3 length: 12 residues. CDR3 bases: TGCAGCGCACAGGGGGCGCGCTACGAGCAGTACTTC. Amino acid sequence: CSAQGARYEQYF.

The V and J genes are TRBV30 and TRBJ2-1; 11 positions match TRBD2. The germline V gene encodes CDR1 GTSNPN and CDR2 SVGIG (reference sequence). This CDR3 has 15 amino acids. After removal of 4 bases from V and 8 bases from J, the junction contained 10 bases not matched to a gene. CDR3 sequence: CAWTYLAGGVDEQFF. The CDR3 bases are TGTGCCTGGACCTACCTAGCGGGAGGTGTCGATGAGCAGTTCTTC. The entire variable domain, with the rest obtained from reference TRBV30 and TRBJ2-1, is as follows: SQTIHQWPATLVQPVGSPLSLECTVEGTSNPNLYWYRQAAGRGLQLLFYSVGIGQISSEVPQNLSASRPQDRQFILSSKKLLLSDSGFYLCAWTYLAGGVDEQFFGPGTRLTVL.

The genes are TRBV7-9 and TRBJ2-7, with unresolved D. Germline-derived CDR1 and CDR2 are SEHNR and FQNEAQ (reference sequence). Trimming left V 4 bases short and J 7 bases short, with 8 bases between. There are 11 residues in the CDR3. The CDR3, as DNA: TGTGCCAGCAGCTGGAGAGGAGAGCAGTACTTC. Protein sequence: CASSWRGEQYF.

The rearrangement links TRBV7-8 to TRBJ2-3; no reliable D call. The CDR3 contains 13 residues. V lost 6 bases to trimming and J lost 1 base, with 8 bases between them. Germline lookup yields CDR1 SGHVS and CDR2 FQNEAQ. The CDR3 protein is CASRGRGTDTQYF. DNA of the CDR3: TGTGCCAGCAGAGGTAGGGGCACAGATACGCAGTATTTT. Full variable domain (remainder filled in from reference TRBV7-8 and TRBJ2-3): GAGVSQSPRYKVAKRGQDVALRCDPISGHVSLFWYQQALGQGPEFLTYFQNEAQLDKSGLPSDRFFAERPEGSVSTLKIQRTQQEDSAVYLCASRGRGTDTQYFGPGTRLTVL.

This clone was detected once. This chain uses TRBV7-9 with TRBJ2-7; unclear D gene. In germline, CDR1 is SEHNR, CDR2 FQNEAQ (reference sequence). The V end was cut by 5 bases, the J end by 0 bases, with 17 bases between. The CDR3 has 16 residues. DNA for the CDR3: TGTGCCAGCAGCCGAGATAGTGGCGTGAGCTCCTACGAGCAGTACTTC. Translation: CASSRDSGVSSYEQYF.

The gene calls are TRBV29-1 and TRBJ2-3, with D maybe TRBD1 (6 bases). The CDR3 sequence is 13 residues long. The germline CDR1 and CDR2 sequences are SQVTM and ANQGSEA. The germline V and J ends were trimmed by 6 bases and 1 base, with 11 bases remaining between them. The CDR3 region has the DNA TGCAGCGTCGTGGCAGGGGGCACAGATACGCAGTATTTT. This encodes CSVVAGGTDTQYF.

CDR3 loop: CSATQLAGLSSYNEQFF. In nucleotides, the CDR3 is TGCAGCGCGACACAGCTAGCGGGATTAAGCTCCTACAATGAGCAGTTCTTC. V gene TRBV29-1 combines with J gene TRBJ2-1; the match to TRBD2 covers 9 bases. The CDR3 runs to 17 residues. V lost 7 bases, J lost 0 bases, and 13 bases stayed unmatched. Germline V gene data show CDR1 as SQVTM and CDR2 as ANQGSEA.

CDR3 nucleotides: TGCAGCGTTCCCTATCCGGGAGACAATGAGCAGTTCTTC. It codes for CSVPYPGDNEQFF. The chain is built from TRBV29-1 and TRBJ2-1; D is perhaps TRBD2 (6 bases). Per the germline V gene, CDR1 is SQVTM and CDR2 is ANQGSEA. The CDR3 runs to 13 residues. Trimming took 5 bases from V and 5 from J, leaving 13 bases between them.

The rearrangement uses TRBV11-2 and TRBJ2-3; D gene unclear. Trimming cost V 3 bases and J 3 bases, with 13 bases left between them. This CDR3 region has 15 residues. From germline, CDR1 is SGHAT and CDR2 FQNNGV. Written as DNA, the CDR3 is TGTGCCAGCAGCTTTACCAGAATAGCAACAGATACGCAGTATTTT. The encoded protein is CASSFTRIATDTQYF.

A few counts support this clone. V gene TRBV29-1 combines with J gene TRBJ2-7, with 7 bases fitting TRBD1. V shed 1 base and J 2 bases; nucleotides not matched to a gene: 5. The CDR3 contains 14 residues. The germline V gene has CDR1 SQVTM and CDR2 ANQGSEA. In DNA, the CDR3 is TGCAGCGTTGAAGGGGGACAGTCGGCCTACGAGCAGTACTTC. Protein: CSVEGGQSAYEQYF.

V is TRBV25-1 and J is TRBJ2-1, with TRBD2 matching 8 bases. Germline V gives CDR1 MGHDK, CDR2 SYGVNS. V gave up 3 bases and J gave up 8 bases; unmatched junction bases: 9. This CDR3 contains 15 residues. The CDR3 region is CASSDRGRRVDEQFF. CDR3 nucleotides: TGTGCCAGCAGTGACCGCGGGAGGCGGGTCGATGAGCAGTTCTTC.

The J gene is TRBJ1-2, the V gene TRBV2, with TRBD1 matching over 7 bases. The CDR3 runs 13 residues. Germline-derived CDR1 and CDR2 are SNHLY and FYNNEI. J lost 6 bases, V lost 2 bases, and 3 bases had no gene match. CDR3: CASSERDSDGYTF. CDR3 bases: TGTGCCAGCAGTGAAAGGGACAGCGATGGCTACACCTTC.

In its sample, this clone was seen a few times. The V gene is TRBV29-1, the J gene TRBJ2-7; the match to TRBD1 covers 9 bases. Trimming cost V 6 bases and J 6 bases; bases outside gene matches: 6. The CDR3 length is 12 residues. Germline assignment: CDR1 SQVTM and CDR2 ANQGSEA. The CDR3 spells CSVTGGNAEQYF. The CDR3 nucleotides read TGCAGCGTGACAGGGGGTAACGCCGAGCAGTACTTC.

The chain is built from TRBV30 and TRBJ2-1, with D unresolved. The CDR3 sequence is 10 residues long. The V end lost 4 bases, the J end lost 7 bases, and 5 bases lay between the germline ends. Per the germline V gene, CDR1 is GTSNPN and CDR2 is SVGIG (reference sequence). In DNA form, the CDR3 reads TGTGCCTGGAACACAAATGAGCAGTTCTTC. Its translation is CAWNTNEQFF.

The chain employs TRBV2 and TRBJ2-7; D call uncertain. Trimming pared 7 bases from V and 7 bases from J, leaving 8 bases between. Germline V lookup: CDR1 SNHLY, CDR2 FYNNEI. The CDR3 runs 10 residues. The CDR3 nucleotides read TGTGCCAGCAAGGGTGGAGAGCAGTACTTC. Translation: CASKGGEQYF.